These 22 T cell receptor beta chains share one sample of origin, sequenced in a study of T cells in Graves' hyperthyroidism and ophthalmopathy. TCR beta CDR3 regions were amplified from RNA. The TCR CDR3 was amplified in a first-round RT-PCR using the HTBI primer set. MiXCR was run by TCRdb on the multiplex PCR reads, yielding one entry per CDR3 protein. The top ten hold approximately 8% of the sample, which has 700,000 or so distinct CDR3 sequences, 16% seen once. Sequenced input: blood. The source is a man between 18 and 35 years old with Graves' hyperthyroidism.

This clonotype was detected only a few times. The V call is TRBV29-1, the J call TRBJ2-7, with TRBD2 matching over 8 bases. V was clipped by 7 bases and J by 2 bases; unmatched bases: 16. Germline V gene sequence: CDR1 SQVTM, CDR2 ANQGSEA. This CDR3 spans 16 amino acids. This CDR3 reads CSGCTGGAGGAYEQYF. CDR3 DNA: TGCAGCGGTTGTACGGGCGGTGCGGGAGGCGCCTACGAGCAGTACTTC.

The table lists this clonotype with a few counts. CDR3 region: CSARLRHPGTPLHF. In DNA, the CDR3 is TGCAGTGCTAGATTACGGCACCCGGGGACACCCCTCCACTTT. This rearrangement joins TRBV20-1 to TRBJ1-6, with D unclear. The CDR3 loop spans 14 amino acids. Germline V gene data show CDR1 as DFQATT and CDR2 as SNEGSKA (reference sequence). The germline V and J ends were trimmed by 2 bases and 11 bases, with 16 bases remaining between them.

This chain joins TRBV5-4 and TRBJ2-3; 13 positions agree with TRBD2. Germline CDR1 reads SGHNT; CDR2 reads YYREEE (reference sequence). This CDR3 region has 16 residues. V was clipped by 4 bases and J by 4 bases; unmatched bases: 6. The CDR3 nucleotides are TGTGCCAGCAGCGTCGGACTAGCGGGAGTCTCAGATACGCAGTATTTT. Amino acids: CASSVGLAGVSDTQYF.

In this sample, this clonotype turned up a few times. The chain combines TRBV9 with TRBJ2-2; D gene unclear. There are 15 residues in the CDR3. Germline V gene data show CDR1 as SGDLS and CDR2 as YYNGEE. Trimming pared 0 bases from V and 2 bases from J, leaving 8 bases between. The CDR3 here is CASSVGHVNTGELFF. The DNA of the CDR3 is TGTGCCAGCAGCGTAGGCCACGTAAACACCGGGGAGCTGTTTTTT.

The chain joins TRBV11-2 to TRBJ2-7; 11 bases agree with TRBD2. From germline, CDR1 is SGHAT and CDR2 FQNNGV. This CDR3 has 15 amino acids. V trimming: 4 bases; J trimming: 3 bases; junction bases outside the gene matches: 5. The CDR3 spells CASSSQLAGVYEQYF. The CDR3, as DNA: TGTGCCAGCAGCTCCCAACTAGCGGGAGTCTACGAGCAGTACTTC.

This clonotype came up many times. The genes are TRBV28 and TRBJ2-1, with D tentatively TRBD2 (6 bases). The V end was cut by 5 bases, the J end by 0 bases, with 11 bases between. The CDR3 runs to 15 residues. The germline V gene has CDR1 MDHEN and CDR2 SYDVKM. The CDR3 reads CASSPPSASYNEQFF. The CDR3 DNA sequence: TGTGCCAGCAGTCCGCCTAGCGCCTCCTACAATGAGCAGTTCTTC.

There are a few counts of this clonotype. The genes are TRBV7-8 and TRBJ2-2; 11 nucleotides match TRBD2. Germline CDR1 is SGHVS and CDR2 is FQNEAQ. The CDR3 extends over 15 amino acids. V gave up 6 bases and J gave up 4 bases; unmatched junction bases: 4. In DNA form, the CDR3 reads TGTGCCAGCAGAGTTAGCGGGAGGGCCACCGGGGAGCTGTTTTTT. Translating gives CASRVSGRATGELFF.

This clonotype appeared many times. The V call is TRBV6-4, the J call TRBJ1-1, with 7 bases fitting TRBD1. V lost 9 bases to trimming and J lost 2 bases; unmatched junction nucleotides: 15. CDR3 size: 16 residues. The germline gives CDR1 MRHNA, CDR2 SNTAGT. CDR3 protein: CASRKEGGQLNTEAFF. CDR3 bases: TGTGCCAGTCGCAAGGAGGGGGGACAGCTAAACACTGAAGCTTTCTTT.

The chain carries TRBV25-1 and TRBJ2-1; TRBD1 might be the D (5 bases). The germline gives CDR1 MGHDK, CDR2 SYGVNS. Trimming shortened V by 5 bases and J by 10 bases, and 15 bases separated the two germline ends. The CDR3 spans 13 residues. Here the CDR3 DNA reads TGTGCCAGCAGTAGGTCTCGAGCAGGGGAGCAGTTCTTC. This codes for CASSRSRAGEQFF. Complete variable domain (other parts from reference TRBV25-1 and TRBJ2-1): EADIYQTPRYLVIGTGKKITLECSQTMGHDKMYWYQQDPGMELHLIHYSYGVNSTEKGDLSSESTVSRIRTEHFPLTLESARPSHTSQYLCASSRSRAGEQFFGPGTRLTVL.

This clonotype showed up many times. V gene TRBV7-9 combines with J gene TRBJ2-7, with TRBD1 matching 9 bases. Germline V gene lookup returns CDR1 SEHNR and CDR2 FQNEAQ (reference sequence). With 7 bases clipped from V and 5 bases from J, the junction kept 12 bases outside the gene matches. The CDR3 runs 15 residues. The CDR3 is CASTQPGTGLHEQYF. CDR3 DNA: TGTGCCAGCACCCAGCCAGGGACAGGGCTCCACGAGCAGTACTTC.

This clonotype was found many times. The chain has TRBV6-2 or TRBV6-3 and TRBJ2-5; unclear D gene. Germline loops: CDR1 MNHEY, CDR2 SVGEGT. CDR3 length: 11 amino acids. The V end lost 2 bases, the J end lost 7 bases, and 5 bases lay between the germline ends. In nucleotides, the CDR3 is TGTGCCAGCAGTTACCTCCGGACCCAGTACTTC. The encoded protein is CASSYLRTQYF.

The rearrangement joins TRBV7-9 to TRBJ1-2; TRBD1 matches 9 bases. CDR1 is SEHNR and CDR2 is FQNEAQ in the germline V gene (reference sequence). The CDR3 runs 14 residues. The V gene end was trimmed by 5 bases and the J gene end by 6 bases; junction bases not matched to a gene: 7. In DNA, the CDR3 is TGTGCCAGCAGCCCTACAGGGGGCGCGGATGGCTACACCTTC. It encodes CASSPTGGADGYTF.

As concerns this clonotype: A read error is likely, as this CDR3 ends without the conserved phenylalanine or tryptophan. V gene TRBV7-8 combines with J gene TRBJ1-1; the D gene is possibly TRBD1 (6 bases). Trimming left V 3 bases short and J 4 bases short, with 9 bases between. This CDR3 has 13 amino acids. Germline assignment: CDR1 SGHVS and CDR2 FQNEAQ. CDR3 in amino acids: CASSFEGGTEAFL. In nucleotides, the CDR3 is TGTGCCAGCAGCTTCGAAGGGGGCACTGAAGCTTTCCTT.

The chain combines TRBV20-1 with TRBJ2-7; D is perhaps TRBD2 (7 bases). Germline V gives CDR1 DFQATT, CDR2 SNEGSKA (reference sequence). This CDR3 is 14 amino acids long. Trimming shortened V by 1 base and J by 8 bases, and 18 bases separated the two germline ends. The CDR3 DNA sequence: TGCAGTGCTAGAGTTCTCGCGGAGGGGGGGAAGCAGTACTTC. Translated, it gives CSARVLAEGGKQYF.

The chain is built from TRBV20-1 and TRBJ1-1, with a weak D call TRBD1 (5 bases). CDR1 is DFQATT, CDR2 SNEGSKA, per germline (reference sequence). The V and J ends lost 5 bases and 5 bases respectively, with 15 bases between them. The CDR3 loop spans 13 amino acids. CDR3 protein: CSAGAAFRTEAFF. As DNA, the CDR3 is TGCAGTGCTGGGGCTGCATTTAGGACTGAAGCTTTCTTT.

This clonotype was observed at least ten times. V usage is TRBV15 and J usage is TRBJ2-7; 8 nucleotides line up with TRBD2. The V segment lost 5 bases and the J segment 0 bases; nucleotides outside the gene matches: 3. The CDR3 consists of 14 residues. CDR1 and CDR2 from the germline V gene are LNHNV and YYDKDF (reference sequence). CDR3 sequence reads: CATSRSGISYEQYF. For the CDR3, the DNA is TGTGCCACCAGCCGTAGCGGGATCTCCTACGAGCAGTACTTC.

The table lists this clonotype with many counts. The junction departs from germline at one end; a sequencing error may be responsible. The chain uses TRBV11-2 and TRBJ2-1; TRBD2 agrees at 8 bases. The germline V gene has CDR1 SGHAT and CDR2 FQNNGV. The length of the CDR3 is 13 residues. CDR3 bases: TGTGCCAGCAGTTTAGGGACTAGCAATGAGCAGTTCTTC. Translating gives CASSLGTSNEQFF.

This chain links TRBV3-1 with TRBJ2-5; tentatively, D is TRBD2 (6 bases). Germline V CDR1 and CDR2: LGHDT, YNNKEL (reference sequence). This CDR3 comprises 17 residues. Trimming stripped 1 base from V and 5 bases from J, with 20 bases between. CDR3: CASSQAGSWRGAETQYF. CDR3 bases: TGTGCCAGCAGCCAAGCAGGGTCGTGGAGGGGCGCGGAGACCCAGTACTTC.

Only a few counts were recorded for this clonotype. The chain employs TRBV28 and TRBJ1-6, with D possibly TRBD1 on 6 matching bases. Germline V gene sequence: CDR1 MDHEN, CDR2 SYDVKM. V was trimmed by 7 bases and J by 7 bases, leaving 17 bases between them. The CDR3 consists of 15 residues. CDR3 region: CASTGRGPLNSPLHF. CDR3 bases: TGTGCCAGCACCGGACGGGGGCCACTAAATTCACCCCTCCACTTT.

The rearrangement uses TRBV20-1 and TRBJ1-2, with D uncertain. CDR1 is DFQATT, CDR2 SNEGSKA, per germline (reference sequence). The V gene lost 0 bases and the J gene lost 4 bases, with 9 bases spanning the gap. This CDR3 contains 13 residues. The CDR3 loop reads CSARDLVSYGYTF. As DNA, the CDR3 is TGCAGTGCTAGAGATCTGGTCTCCTATGGCTACACCTTC.

This clonotype was recorded many times. The genes are TRBV12-3 or TRBV12-4 and TRBJ2-7, with D possibly TRBD2 on 5 matching bases. V dropped 6 bases and J dropped 4 bases, with 10 bases sitting between them. This CDR3 has 12 residues. The CDR3 DNA reads as TGTGCCAGCAGCCTCACTAGGTACGAGCAGTACTTC. Translation gives CASSLTRYEQYF.

Regarding this clonotype: A read error is possible here, since a much larger clone lies one base away. The CDR3 region is CAGSQPPSADTQYF. The DNA for the CDR3 is TGTGCCGGCAGCCAACCCCCGAGTGCAGATACGCAGTATTTT. The V gene is TRBV11-2, the J gene TRBJ2-3; D gene ambiguous. CDR1 and CDR2 (germline): SGHAT, FQNNGV. The CDR3 sequence is 14 residues long.